This paragraph reports one T cell receptor (beta chain). Its specificity is unknown. The Oncomine TCR Beta short-read assay was what sequenced the DNA obtained from cultured CD4+ T cells. One entry per CDR3 protein, called by TCRdb with MiXCR from the PCR reads. The sample lists about 4,300 distinct CDR3 sequences; 45% were seen once. The sample comes from a study of vaccination and CD4 T cells after COVID-19. Across the study: Collection of post-COVID samples occurred a median about 100 days after diagnosis, spanning a range of 35 to 161.

Germline CDR1 is SGHNT and CDR2 is YYREEE (reference sequence). The ends lost 0 bases at V and 1 base at J; junction bases unmatched: 3. The CDR3 length is 15 residues. Treatment given: approximately 9-day PBMC culture with coronavirus spike peptide pools or control peptides (ViraFEST assay). Positive PCR tests came between March and December 2020, ahead of the US Alpha, Beta and Delta variants. Having spent roughly 11 days in culture, CD4+ T cells were then isolated by negative selection. The chain employs TRBV5-4 and TRBJ1-1; 7 bases are a match to TRBD1. Material for sequencing was CD4+ T cells from blood, cultured in vitro. This receptor was taken from a human donor who had recovered from COVID-19. CDR3 sequence: CASSLGGTANTEAFF. Here the CDR3 DNA reads TGTGCCAGCAGCTTGGGGGGGACAGCGAACACTGAAGCTTTCTTT.